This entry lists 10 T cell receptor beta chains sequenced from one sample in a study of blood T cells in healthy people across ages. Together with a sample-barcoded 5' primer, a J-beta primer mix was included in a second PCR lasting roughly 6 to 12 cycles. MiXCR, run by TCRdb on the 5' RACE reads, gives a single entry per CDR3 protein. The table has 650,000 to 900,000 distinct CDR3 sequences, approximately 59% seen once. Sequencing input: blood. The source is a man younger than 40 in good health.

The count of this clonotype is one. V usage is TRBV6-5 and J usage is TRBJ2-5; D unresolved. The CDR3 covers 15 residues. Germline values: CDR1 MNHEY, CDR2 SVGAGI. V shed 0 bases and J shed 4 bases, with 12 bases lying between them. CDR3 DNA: TGTGCCAGCAGTTACTCGCTGGGAAAGAGAGAGACCCAGTACTTC. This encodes CASSYSLGKRETQYF.

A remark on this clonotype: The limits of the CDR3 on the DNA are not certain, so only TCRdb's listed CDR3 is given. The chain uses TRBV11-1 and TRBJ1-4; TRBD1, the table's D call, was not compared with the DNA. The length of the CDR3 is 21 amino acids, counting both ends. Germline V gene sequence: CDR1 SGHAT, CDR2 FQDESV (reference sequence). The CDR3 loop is CASSLTGTEQYFGQSNEKLFF.

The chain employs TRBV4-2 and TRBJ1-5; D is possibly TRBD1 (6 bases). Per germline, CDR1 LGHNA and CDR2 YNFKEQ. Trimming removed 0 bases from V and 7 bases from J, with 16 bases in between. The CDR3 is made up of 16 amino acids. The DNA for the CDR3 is TGTGCCAGCAGCCAAGACATGGGGCAGGGGTACCAGCCCCAGCATTTT. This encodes CASSQDMGQGYQPQHF.

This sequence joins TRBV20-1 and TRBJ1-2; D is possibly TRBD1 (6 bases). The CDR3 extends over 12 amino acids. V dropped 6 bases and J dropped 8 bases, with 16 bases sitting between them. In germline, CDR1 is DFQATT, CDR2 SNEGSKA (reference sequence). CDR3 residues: CSAPRGASGYTF. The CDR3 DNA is TGCAGTGCACCGCGGGGGGCGAGCGGCTACACCTTC.

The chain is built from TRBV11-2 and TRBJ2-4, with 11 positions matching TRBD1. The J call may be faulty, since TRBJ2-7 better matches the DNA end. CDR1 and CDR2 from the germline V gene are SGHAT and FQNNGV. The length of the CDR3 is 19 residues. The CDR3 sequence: CASSLDLPGQGATDYEQYF. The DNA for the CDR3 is TGTGCCAGCAGCTTAGACCTTCCCGGACAGGGGGCGACGGACTACGAGCAGTACTTC.

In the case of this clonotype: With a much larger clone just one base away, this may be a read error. The CDR3 nucleotides are TGTGCCAGCAGGCAGAAGGGACGGGGGCGACCTAAAAAACTGTTTTTT. It translates to CASRQKGRGRPKKLFF. The chain is built from TRBV2 and TRBJ1-4; D might be TRBD1 (6 bases). Germline V gene data show CDR1 as SNHLY and CDR2 as FYNNEI. V was shortened by 6 bases and J by 9 bases, with 23 bases between the two germline ends. CDR3 length: 16 residues.

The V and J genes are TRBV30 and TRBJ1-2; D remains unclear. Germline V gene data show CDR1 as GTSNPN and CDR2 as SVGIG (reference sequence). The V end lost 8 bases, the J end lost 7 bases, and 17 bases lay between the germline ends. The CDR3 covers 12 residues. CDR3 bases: TGTGCCGCACTAGACGCGGAGTCTGGCTACACCTTC. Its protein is CAALDAESGYTF.

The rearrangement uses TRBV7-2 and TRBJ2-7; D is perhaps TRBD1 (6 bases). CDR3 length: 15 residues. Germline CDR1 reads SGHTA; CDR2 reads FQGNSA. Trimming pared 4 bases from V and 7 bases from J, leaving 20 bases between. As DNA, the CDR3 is TGTGCCAGCAGCTCGACAGGAGACTCCTACAATGAGCAGTACTTC. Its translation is CASSSTGDSYNEQYF.

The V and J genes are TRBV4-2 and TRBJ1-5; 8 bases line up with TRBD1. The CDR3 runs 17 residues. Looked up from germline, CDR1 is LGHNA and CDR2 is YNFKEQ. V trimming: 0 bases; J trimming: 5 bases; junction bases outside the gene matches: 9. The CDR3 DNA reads TGTGCCAGCAGCCAAGATGGTTTAGGACAGGGCTATCAGCCCCAGCATTTT. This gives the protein CASSQDGLGQGYQPQHF.

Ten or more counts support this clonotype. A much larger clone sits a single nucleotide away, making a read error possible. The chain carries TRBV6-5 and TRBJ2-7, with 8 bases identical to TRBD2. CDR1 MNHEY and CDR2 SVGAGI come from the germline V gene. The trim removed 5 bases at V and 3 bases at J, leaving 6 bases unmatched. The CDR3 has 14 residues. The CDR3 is CASSDRRGGYEQYF. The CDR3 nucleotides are TGTGCCAGCAGTGACCGACGGGGGGGCTACGAGCAGTACTTC.